This T cell receptor beta chain comes out of a study of cytomegalovirus exposure and HLA in healthy donors. PCR amplification relied on 60 Vbeta primers (plus 13 Jbeta primers). Sequenced by immunoSEQ multiplex PCR; TCRdb stores in-frame clones only, minus some. This table holds some 130,000 clones, around four fifths found once. CDR1 and CDR2 from the germline V gene are SGHRS and YFSETQ. The length of the CDR3 is 15 residues. With 0 bases removed from V and 7 bases from J, the gap between germline ends came to 14 bases. Concerning this clone itself: Antigen specificity is unknown.

Findings and caveats of the study: Most CMV-associated TCR beta chains were later found to appear HLA-restricted.

Sequencing used PBMCs. The clonotype comes from a woman aged 40 to 50 in good health and CMV-seropositive. The genes are TRBV5-1 and TRBJ2-1; D is perhaps TRBD2 (5 bases). The CDR3 DNA follows: TGCGCCAGCAGCTTGGTAGCGTCCGGCGGGAATGAGCAGTTCTTC. Translating it yields CASSLVASGGNEQFF.